The next 21 T cell receptor beta chains were all read from a single sample in a study of memory CD4+ T cells and cytomegalovirus serostatus. Single viable CD3+CD4+CD8-CD45RO+ cells were sorted as the memory CD4+ T cells. The data were produced by immunoSEQ multiplex PCR, yet TCRdb's version contains in-frame clones alone and is incomplete. The sample lists about 42,000 clones; roughly 79% were seen once. Sequences were obtained from memory CD4+ T cells from blood. Source of these receptors: an adult in good health and CMV-seronegative.

The count of this clone is one. This chain joins TRBV7-9 and TRBJ2-7; D might be TRBD2 (6 bases). The CDR3 has 13 amino acids. The V and J ends lost 6 bases and 0 bases respectively, with 9 bases between them. The germline V gene has CDR1 SEHNR and CDR2 FQNEAQ (reference sequence). DNA of the CDR3: TGTGCCAGCAGGGGAGGAAGCTCCTACGAGCAGTACTTC. This encodes CASRGGSSYEQYF.

V and J are TRBV5-1 and TRBJ1-1; D uncertain. Between the trimmed V and J ends, which lost 1 base and 1 base, there was a span of 8 bases. CDR3 length equals 14 residues. Looked up from germline, CDR1 is SGHRS and CDR2 is YFSETQ. The CDR3 bases are TGCGCCAGCAGCTTGTCTGGGCCGAACACTGAAGCTTTCTTT. It yields the protein CASSLSGPNTEAFF.

This clone has only a few counts. The chain uses TRBV7-2 and TRBJ1-2; tentative D call: TRBD1 (6 bases). Germline CDR1 and CDR2: SGHTA and FQGNSA. There are 15 residues in the CDR3. With 5 bases removed from V and 7 bases from J, the gap between germline ends came to 20 bases. CDR3 in DNA: TGTGCCAGCAGCCCTGAGGGGGGTGATCTTCTTGGCTACACCTTC. Encoded protein: CASSPEGGDLLGYTF.

The chain is built from TRBV6-5 and TRBJ2-7; D possibly uses TRBD1 or TRBD2 (5 bases each). The V gene lost 8 bases and the J gene lost 6 bases, with 11 bases spanning the gap. Germline CDR1 is MNHEY and CDR2 is SVGAGI. The CDR3 runs 11 residues. DNA of the CDR3: TGTGCCAGCGGGAAGGGGACCGAGCAGTACTTC. Translated: CASGKGTEQYF.

The chain's CDR3 is CAVRQGDYEQYF. The CDR3 bases are TGTGCCGTAAGACAGGGGGACTACGAGCAGTACTTC. The chain employs TRBV6-5 and TRBJ2-7; 9 positions match TRBD1. V trimming: 11 bases; J trimming: 3 bases; junction bases outside the gene matches: 5. CDR3 length: 12 amino acids. Germline-derived CDR1 and CDR2 are MNHEY and SVGAGI.

This sequence joins TRBV11-3 and TRBJ2-5; 12 nucleotides align to TRBD2. With 5 bases clipped from V and 5 bases from J, the junction kept 12 bases outside the gene matches. The CDR3 runs to 17 residues. Germline assignment: CDR1 SGHNT and CDR2 YENEEA. CDR3 DNA: TGTGCCAGCAGCCGGTGGGGCGCTAGCGGGGGGGCCGAGACCCAGTACTTC. Its protein is CASSRWGASGGAETQYF. Filled out from reference TRBV11-3 and TRBJ2-5, the complete variable domain reads EAGVVQSPRYKIIEKKQPVAFWCNPISGHNTLYWYLQNLGQGPELLIRYENEEAVDDSQLPKDRFSAERLKGVDSTLKIQPAELGDSAVYLCASSRWGASGGAETQYFGPGTRLLVL.

As DNA, the CDR3 is TGCGCCAGCAGCCCCGGGACCTACGAGCAGTACTTC. It is translated as CASSPGTYEQYF. The genes are TRBV5-1 and TRBJ2-7; D is possibly TRBD2 (5 bases). The CDR3 length is 12 residues. Germline CDR1 is SGHRS and CDR2 is YFSETQ. Deletions cut 4 bases from V and 2 bases from J, with 7 bases between. Together with reference TRBV5-1 and TRBJ2-7, the CDR3 gives the full variable domain: KAGVTQTPRYLIKTRGQQVTLSCSPISGHRSVSWYQQTPGQGLQFLFEYFSETQRNKGNFPGRFSGRQFSNSRSEMNVSTLELGDSALYLCASSPGTYEQYFGPGTRLTVT.

This rearrangement joins TRBV19 to TRBJ2-2; the D is unclear. Trimming removed 5 bases from V and 7 bases from J, with 11 bases in between. The germline V gene has CDR1 LNHDA and CDR2 SQIVND (reference sequence). The CDR3 has 13 residues. Written as DNA, the CDR3 is TGTGCCAGTAGTCTATACATGGGCGGGGAGCTGTTTTTT. The encoded protein is CASSLYMGGELFF.

The gene calls are TRBV5-6 and TRBJ2-4; maybe TRBD1 (6 bases). The CDR3 consists of 13 residues. Trimming removed 4 bases at V and 11 bases at J, with 16 bases between. Germline-derived CDR1 and CDR2 are SGHDT and YYEEEE. Written as DNA, the CDR3 is TGTGCCAGCAGCGGTGACAGGTTTGGCTTTCAGTACTTC. Translating it yields CASSGDRFGFQYF.

The gene calls are TRBV6-5 and TRBJ1-1; tentative D call: TRBD1 (5 bases). Germline CDR1 and CDR2: MNHEY and SVGAGI. The CDR3 has 15 residues. V lost 1 base and J 4 bases, leaving 13 bases between the germline ends. CDR3 in amino acids: CASSYLRDFATEAFF. CDR3 bases: TGTGCCAGCAGTTACTTGAGGGACTTCGCCACTGAAGCTTTCTTT.

The rearrangement uses TRBV19 and TRBJ1-2; D remains unclear. The V end lost 6 bases, the J end lost 2 bases, and 16 bases lay between the germline ends. The CDR3 sequence is 15 residues long. The V gene's germline CDR1 is LNHDA and CDR2 SQIVND (reference sequence). In DNA, the CDR3 is TGTGCCAGTAGGGCCGGGATCCAACACAACTATGGCTACACCTTC. It specifies CASRAGIQHNYGYTF.

The rearrangement joins TRBV6-5 to TRBJ1-1, with 7 bases aligning to TRBD1. Looked up from germline, CDR1 is MNHEY and CDR2 is SVGAGI. The V gene end was trimmed by 2 bases and the J gene end by 5 bases; junction bases not matched to a gene: 8. The CDR3 covers 15 residues. As DNA, the CDR3 is TGTGCCAGCAGTTACATGCAGGGGGGAAAAACTGAAGCTTTCTTT. This sequence encodes CASSYMQGGKTEAFF.

The V gene is TRBV7-2, the J gene TRBJ1-5, with D possibly being TRBD1 (5 bases). The CDR3 is 15 residues long. The germline V and J ends were trimmed by 2 bases and 7 bases, with 15 bases remaining between them. CDR1 and CDR2 from the germline V gene are SGHTA and FQGNSA. The CDR3 here is CASSLLVSGAQPQHF. CDR3 bases: TGTGCCAGCAGCTTACTTGTCTCCGGGGCGCAGCCCCAGCATTTT. Complete variable domain (other parts from reference TRBV7-2 and TRBJ1-5): GAGVSQSPSNKVTEKGKDVELRCDPISGHTALYWYRQSLGQGLEFLIYFQGNSAPDKSGLPSDRFSAERTGGSVSTLTIQRTQQEDSAVYLCASSLLVSGAQPQHFGDGTRLSIL.

This clone was detected only once. V is TRBV18 and J is TRBJ2-2; 7 nucleotides agree with TRBD1. The CDR3 sequence is 14 residues long. The germline V gene encodes CDR1 KGHSH and CDR2 LQKENI. Trimming took 5 bases from V and 1 from J; bases not matched to a gene: 1. CDR3 sequence reads: CASSRGQNTGELFF. Here the CDR3 DNA reads TGTGCCAGCTCAAGGGGGCAGAACACCGGGGAGCTGTTTTTT.

The chain combines TRBV19 with TRBJ1-5, with 7 bases that match TRBD1. Germline CDR1 LNHDA, CDR2 SQIVND (reference sequence). The CDR3 extends over 15 amino acids. V lost 6 bases to trimming and J lost 4 bases; unmatched junction nucleotides: 9. The CDR3 bases are TGTGCCAGTAGGGAGGGGAGGGGGCGGAATCAGCCCCAGCATTTT. It specifies CASREGRGRNQPQHF.

J is TRBJ1-1 and V is TRBV6-4; D ambiguous. The V end lost 3 bases, the J end lost 1 base, and 6 bases lay between the germline ends. Germline V gene data show CDR1 as MRHNA and CDR2 as SNTAGT. The CDR3 contains 13 residues. CDR3 region: CASSEARNTEAFF. DNA of the CDR3: TGTGCCAGCAGTGAGGCGAGGAACACTGAAGCTTTCTTT.

The chain combines TRBV5-6 with TRBJ1-2, with 8 bases matching TRBD1. This CDR3 has 15 residues. Trimming at V came to 0 bases and at J to 2 bases, leaving 3 bases not matched to a gene. Germline V CDR1 and CDR2: SGHDT, YYEEEE. The CDR3 nucleotides are TGTGCCAGCAGCTTGGGGACAGGGAGCAACTATGGCTACACCTTC. Its translation: CASSLGTGSNYGYTF.

This clone occurred once. The genes are TRBV7-8 and TRBJ1-5; no clear D. Germline lookup yields CDR1 SGHVS and CDR2 FQNEAQ. The CDR3 covers 13 residues. The V gene lost 1 base and the J gene lost 8 bases, with 9 bases spanning the gap. The CDR3 protein is CASSLGGKKPQHF. CDR3 nucleotide sequence: TGTGCCAGCAGCTTAGGCGGGAAAAAGCCCCAGCATTTT.

The rearrangement links TRBV18 to TRBJ2-1; D gene uncertain. V lost 1 base and J 0 bases, leaving 4 bases between the germline ends. The germline V gene has CDR1 KGHSH and CDR2 LQKENI. The CDR3 runs to 14 residues. The CDR3 DNA reads as TGTGCCAGCTCACCACAGGGCTCCTACAATGAGCAGTTCTTC. Amino acids: CASSPQGSYNEQFF. The whole variable domain, remainder taken from reference TRBV18 and TRBJ2-1, is NAGVMQNPRHLVRRRGQEARLRCSPMKGHSHVYWYRQLPEEGLKFMVYLQKENIIDESGMPKERFSAEFPKEGPSILRIQQVVRGDSAAYFCASSPQGSYNEQFFGPGTRLTVL.

This clone ranks as medium-sized. V is TRBV7-9 and J is TRBJ1-2; D not certain. V lost 5 bases and J 2 bases, leaving 3 bases between the germline ends. CDR1 SEHNR and CDR2 FQNEAQ come from the germline V gene (reference sequence). This CDR3 is built from 11 residues. CDR3 coding DNA: TGTGCCAGCAGCACCAACTATGGCTACACCTTC. Protein sequence: CASSTNYGYTF.

The CDR3 DNA reads TGTGCCAGCAGCTTTGCTCAGCGGGGGATCGGGGAGCTGTTTTTT. It is translated as CASSFAQRGIGELFF. This chain uses TRBV5-5 with TRBJ2-2, with 8 positions matching TRBD2. The CDR3 consists of 15 residues. The V gene's germline CDR1 is SGHKS and CDR2 YYEKEE (reference sequence). The V gene end was trimmed by 2 bases and the J gene end by 7 bases; junction bases not matched to a gene: 7. Together with reference TRBV5-5 and TRBJ2-2, the CDR3 gives the full variable domain: DAGVTQSPTHLIKTRGQQVTLRCSPISGHKSVSWYQQVLGQGPQFIFQYYEKEERGRGNFPDRFSARQFPNYSSELNVNALLLGDSALYLCASSFAQRGIGELFFGEGSRLTVL.